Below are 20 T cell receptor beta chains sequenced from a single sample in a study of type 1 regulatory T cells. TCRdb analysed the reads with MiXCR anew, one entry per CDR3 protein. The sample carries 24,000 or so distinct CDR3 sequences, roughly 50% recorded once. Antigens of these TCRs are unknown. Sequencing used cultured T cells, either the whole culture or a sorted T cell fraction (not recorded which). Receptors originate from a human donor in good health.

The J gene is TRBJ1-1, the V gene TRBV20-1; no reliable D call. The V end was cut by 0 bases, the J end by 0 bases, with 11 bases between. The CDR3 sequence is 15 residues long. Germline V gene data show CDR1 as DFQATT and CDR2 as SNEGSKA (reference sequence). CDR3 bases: TGCAGTGCTAGAGATCAACCGGGGTTGAACACTGAAGCTTTCTTT. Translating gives CSARDQPGLNTEAFF.

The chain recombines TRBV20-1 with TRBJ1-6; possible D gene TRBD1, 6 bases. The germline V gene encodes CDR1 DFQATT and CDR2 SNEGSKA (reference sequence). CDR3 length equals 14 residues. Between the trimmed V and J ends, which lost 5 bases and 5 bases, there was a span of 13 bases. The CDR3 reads CSAPRDTDNSPLHF. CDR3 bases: TGCAGTGCTCCACGGGACACTGATAATTCACCCCTCCACTTT.

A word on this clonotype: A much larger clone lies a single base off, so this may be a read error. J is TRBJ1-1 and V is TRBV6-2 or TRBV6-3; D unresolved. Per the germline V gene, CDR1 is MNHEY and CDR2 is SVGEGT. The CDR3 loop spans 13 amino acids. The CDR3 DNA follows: TGTGCCGGCAGTTACCCACCACAGATTGAAGCTTTCTTT. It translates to CAGSYPPQIEAFF.

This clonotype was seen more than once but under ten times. The CDR3 DNA is TGTGCCAGCAGTGTAGAAGGAGGGGGCTACACCTTC. Translated, it gives CASSVEGGGYTF. The chain uses TRBV2 and TRBJ1-2; D gene ambiguous. V was clipped by 4 bases and J by 8 bases, with 11 bases between them. The CDR3 is made up of 12 amino acids. Germline V gene data show CDR1 as SNHLY and CDR2 as FYNNEI.

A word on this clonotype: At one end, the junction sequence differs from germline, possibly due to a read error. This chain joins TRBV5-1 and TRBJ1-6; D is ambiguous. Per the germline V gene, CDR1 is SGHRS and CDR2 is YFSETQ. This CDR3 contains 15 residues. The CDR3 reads CASSLVNPYDSPLHF. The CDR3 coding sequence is TGCGCCAGCAGCTTGGTCAACCCCTATGATTCACCCCTCCACTTT.

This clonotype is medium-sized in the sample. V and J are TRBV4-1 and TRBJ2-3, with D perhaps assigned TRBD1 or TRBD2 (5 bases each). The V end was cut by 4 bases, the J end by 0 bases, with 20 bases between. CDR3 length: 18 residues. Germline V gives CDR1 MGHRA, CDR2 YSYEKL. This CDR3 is CASSRSGTNALSTDTQYF. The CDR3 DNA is TGCGCCAGCAGCCGGTCCGGGACCAACGCGCTAAGCACAGATACGCAGTATTTT.

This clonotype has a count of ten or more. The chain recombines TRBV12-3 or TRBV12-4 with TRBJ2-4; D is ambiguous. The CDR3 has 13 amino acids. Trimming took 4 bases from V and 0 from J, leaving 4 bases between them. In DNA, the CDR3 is TGTGCCAGCAGTTCACAAGCCAAAAACATTCAGTACTTC. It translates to CASSSQAKNIQYF.

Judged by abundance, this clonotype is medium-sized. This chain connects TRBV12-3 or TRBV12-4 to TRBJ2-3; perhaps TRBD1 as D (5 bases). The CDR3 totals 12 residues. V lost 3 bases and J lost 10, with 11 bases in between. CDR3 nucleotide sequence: TGTGCCAGCAGTTTGGACACCCCCGCGCAGTATTTT. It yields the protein CASSLDTPAQYF.

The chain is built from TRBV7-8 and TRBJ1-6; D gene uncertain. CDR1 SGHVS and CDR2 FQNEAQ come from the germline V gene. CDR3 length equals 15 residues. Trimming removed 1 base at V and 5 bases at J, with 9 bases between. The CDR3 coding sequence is TGTGCCAGCAGCTTAGATTTCGGAAATAATTCACCCCTCCACTTT. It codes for CASSLDFGNNSPLHF.

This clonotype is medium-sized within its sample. Here the CDR3 reads CASSLSRGRGYGYTF. CDR3 in DNA: TGTGCCAGCAGCTTGAGCAGGGGGCGAGGATATGGCTACACCTTC. The chain employs TRBV7-2 and TRBJ1-2, with 8 bases that match TRBD1. The CDR3 is 15 residues long. The V and J ends lost 3 bases and 5 bases, in that order; junction bases with no gene match: 8. CDR1 SGHTA and CDR2 FQGNSA come from the germline V gene. The full variable domain, in which reference TRBV7-2 and TRBJ1-2 provide the parts outside the CDR3, is GAGVSQSPSNKVTEKGKDVELRCDPISGHTALYWYRQSLGQGLEFLIYFQGNSAPDKSGLPSDRFSAERTGGSVSTLTIQRTQQEDSAVYLCASSLSRGRGYGYTFGSGTRLTVV.

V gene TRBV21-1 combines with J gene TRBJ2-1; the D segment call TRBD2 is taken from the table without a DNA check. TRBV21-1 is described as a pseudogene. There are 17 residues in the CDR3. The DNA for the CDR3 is TGTGCCAGCAGCCCAAGGGAGCGGGGGGGCTTTGGTAATGAGCAGTTCTTC. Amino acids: CASSPRERGGFGNEQFF.

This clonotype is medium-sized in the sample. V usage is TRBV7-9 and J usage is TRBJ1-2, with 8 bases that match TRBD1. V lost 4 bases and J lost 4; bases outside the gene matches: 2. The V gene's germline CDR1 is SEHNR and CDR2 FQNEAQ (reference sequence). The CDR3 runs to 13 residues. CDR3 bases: TGTGCCAGCAGCTGGACAGGGAGCTATGGCTACACCTTC. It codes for CASSWTGSYGYTF.

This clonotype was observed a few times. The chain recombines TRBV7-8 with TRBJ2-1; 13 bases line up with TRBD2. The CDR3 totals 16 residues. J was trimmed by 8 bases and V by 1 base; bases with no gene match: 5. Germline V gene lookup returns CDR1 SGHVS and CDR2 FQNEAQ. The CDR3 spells CASSLGGLAGVYEQFF. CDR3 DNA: TGTGCCAGCAGCTTAGGCGGACTAGCGGGGGTTTATGAGCAGTTCTTC. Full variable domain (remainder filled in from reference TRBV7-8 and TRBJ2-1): GAGVSQSPRYKVAKRGQDVALRCDPISGHVSLFWYQQALGQGPEFLTYFQNEAQLDKSGLPSDRFFAERPEGSVSTLKIQRTQQEDSAVYLCASSLGGLAGVYEQFFGPGTRLTVL.

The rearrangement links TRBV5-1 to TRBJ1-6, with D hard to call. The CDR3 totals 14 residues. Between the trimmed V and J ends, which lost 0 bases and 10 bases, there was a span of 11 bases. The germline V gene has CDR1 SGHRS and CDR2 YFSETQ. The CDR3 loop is CASSLVGVSSPLHF. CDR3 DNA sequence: TGCGCCAGCAGCTTGGTTGGGGTCTCATCACCCCTCCACTTT.

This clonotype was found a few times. The CDR3 spells CASSLGSNRGETQYF. The CDR3 DNA sequence: TGTGCCAGCAGCTTAGGCTCTAACCGGGGGGAGACCCAGTACTTC. The rearrangement uses TRBV7-2 and TRBJ2-5; D may be TRBD2 (6 bases). CDR1 is SGHTA and CDR2 is FQGNSA in the germline V gene. V lost 1 base, J lost 5 bases, and 14 bases lay in between. The length of the CDR3 is 15 residues. The full variable domain, rest sourced from reference TRBV7-2 and TRBJ2-5, is GAGVSQSPSNKVTEKGKDVELRCDPISGHTALYWYRQSLGQGLEFLIYFQGNSAPDKSGLPSDRFSAERTGGSVSTLTIQRTQQEDSAVYLCASSLGSNRGETQYFGPGTRLLVL.

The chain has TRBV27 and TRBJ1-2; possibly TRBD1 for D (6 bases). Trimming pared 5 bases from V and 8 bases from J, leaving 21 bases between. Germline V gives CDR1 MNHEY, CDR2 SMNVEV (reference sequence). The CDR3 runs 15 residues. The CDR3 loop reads CASSPGGGRGGGYTF. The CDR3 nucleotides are TGTGCCAGCAGTCCGGGTGGGGGCCGAGGTGGGGGCTACACCTTC.

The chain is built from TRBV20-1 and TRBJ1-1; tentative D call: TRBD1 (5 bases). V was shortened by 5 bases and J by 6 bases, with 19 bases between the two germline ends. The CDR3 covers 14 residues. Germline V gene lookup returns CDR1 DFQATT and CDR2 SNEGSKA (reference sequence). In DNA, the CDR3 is TGCAGTGCTTTCTCGTGGGGGGGGGACCCTGAAGCTTTCTTT. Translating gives CSAFSWGGDPEAFF.

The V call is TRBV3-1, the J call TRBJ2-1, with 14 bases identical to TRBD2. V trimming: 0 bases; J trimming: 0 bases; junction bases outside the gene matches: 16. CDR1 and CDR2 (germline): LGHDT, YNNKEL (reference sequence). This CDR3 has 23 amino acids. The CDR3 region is CASSQDRRSGLAGAYSSYNEQFF. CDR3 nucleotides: TGTGCCAGCAGCCAAGATAGGAGGTCGGGACTAGCGGGGGCCTATAGCTCCTACAATGAGCAGTTCTTC.

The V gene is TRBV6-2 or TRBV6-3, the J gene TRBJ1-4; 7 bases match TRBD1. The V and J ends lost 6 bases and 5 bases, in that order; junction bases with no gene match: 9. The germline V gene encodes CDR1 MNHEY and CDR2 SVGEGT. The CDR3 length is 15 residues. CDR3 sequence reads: CASSFTGTVNEKLFF. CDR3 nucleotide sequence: TGTGCCAGCAGCTTTACCGGGACAGTGAATGAAAAACTGTTTTTT.

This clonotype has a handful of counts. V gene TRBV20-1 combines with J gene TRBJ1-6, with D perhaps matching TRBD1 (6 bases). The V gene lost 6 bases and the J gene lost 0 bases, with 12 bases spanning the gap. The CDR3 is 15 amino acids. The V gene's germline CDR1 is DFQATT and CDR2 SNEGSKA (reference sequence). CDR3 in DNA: TGCAGTGCACACCAGGGGAGCTCCTATAATTCACCCCTCCACTTT. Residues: CSAHQGSSYNSPLHF.